The 13 T cell receptor beta chains given below trace back to one sample, sequenced in a study of blood T cell repertoires in COVID-19. Only in-frame clones appear in the TCRdb table, and some are missing; sequencing was by immunoSEQ multiplex PCR. Here the sample spans roughly 33,000 clones, 88% being singletons. The sequenced sample consisted of peripheral blood. The receptors come from a human donor in a cohort sampled during active COVID-19.

This chain connects TRBV11-3 to TRBJ2-1, with 12 bases matching TRBD2. V was pared by 3 bases and J by 6 bases, with 15 bases of the junction left unmatched. The CDR3 consists of 19 residues. CDR1 and CDR2 (germline): SGHNT, YENEEA. The CDR3: CASSLRGLAGPVPVNEQFF. In DNA form, the CDR3 reads TGTGCCAGCAGCTTGAGGGGACTAGCGGGTCCGGTACCTGTCAATGAGCAGTTCTTC.

The gene calls are TRBV10-1 and TRBJ2-1; 14 nucleotides agree with TRBD2. Germline loops: CDR1 WNHNN, CDR2 SYGVQD (reference sequence). This CDR3 spans 13 amino acids. The J segment lost 9 bases and the V segment lost 10 bases, leaving 5 bases of the junction unmatched. Here the CDR3 reads CANRGLAGVEQFF. The CDR3 nucleotides are TGCGCCAACCGGGGACTAGCGGGAGTTGAGCAGTTCTTC.

The CDR3 region is CASMEGISRSGELFF. In DNA, the CDR3 is TGTGCCAGTATGGAGGGGATTTCCCGCTCCGGGGAGCTGTTTTTT. This rearrangement joins TRBV19 to TRBJ2-2, with D possibly being TRBD2 (6 bases). Germline lookup yields CDR1 LNHDA and CDR2 SQIVND (reference sequence). V was cut by 7 bases and J by 6 bases, with 18 bases left in between. The CDR3 has 15 amino acids.

This chain links TRBV6-2 or TRBV6-3 with TRBJ2-1; 9 bases are shared with TRBD2. Germline CDR1 reads MNHEY; CDR2 reads SVGEGT. The CDR3 is 21 residues long. V shed 2 bases, J shed 4 bases, and the junction held 21 bases outside the gene matches. The DNA for the CDR3 is TGTGCCAGCAGTTACCCAGTCGCGACTAGCGGCTCACGGAGGGGTTACAATGAGCAGTTCTTC. It translates to CASSYPVATSGSRRGYNEQFF.

This clone was seen just once. A junction end diverges from the germline sequence, so it may reflect a read error. The V call is TRBV5-1, the J call TRBJ1-2, with a possible D match to TRBD1 (5 bases). Per the germline V gene, CDR1 is SGHRS and CDR2 is YFSETQ. This CDR3 has 12 amino acids. CDR3 residues: CARSWGRGGYTF. In nucleotides, the CDR3 is TGCGCCCGCAGCTGGGGCCGGGGGGGCTACACCTTC.

The chain has TRBV14 and TRBJ1-4; D is unclear. CDR3 length: 16 residues. CDR1 is SGHDN and CDR2 is FVKESK in the germline V gene. The V end lost 4 bases, the J end lost 8 bases, and 20 bases lay between the germline ends. The CDR3 DNA reads as TGTGCCAGCAGCCCGGGTGGCGGCTTCTGGCGCGAAAAACTGTTTTTT. Translating it yields CASSPGGGFWREKLFF.

The chain uses TRBV4-3 and TRBJ2-3; TRBD2 matches 8 bases. The CDR3 runs to 17 residues. The J segment lost 3 bases and the V segment lost 6 bases, leaving 14 bases of the junction unmatched. The V gene's germline CDR1 is LGHNA and CDR2 YSLEER. The CDR3 nucleotides read TGCGCCAGCAGGAACAGAGAGACAGCGGGAGTGACAGATACGCAGTATTTT. It translates to CASRNRETAGVTDTQYF.

This chain connects TRBV12-3 or TRBV12-4 to TRBJ1-5; D is ambiguous. This CDR3 is built from 12 residues. V lost 2 bases and J 7 bases, leaving 6 bases between the germline ends. The CDR3 bases are TGTGCCAGCAGTTTATTGAGGCAGCCCCAGCATTTT. Translated, it gives CASSLLRQPQHF.

The CDR3 loop reads CASLAGGTDTQYF. The CDR3 nucleotides read TGTGCCAGCTTAGCGGGGGGCACAGATACGCAGTATTTT. V usage is TRBV2 and J usage is TRBJ2-3; TRBD2 matches 9 bases. Germline lookup yields CDR1 SNHLY and CDR2 FYNNEI. The CDR3 covers 13 residues. The J segment lost 1 base and the V segment lost 8 bases, leaving 1 base of the junction unmatched.

This clone was picked up a small number of times. The chain has TRBV6-1 and TRBJ2-5; TRBD1 might be the D (7 bases). From germline, CDR1 is MNHNS and CDR2 SASEGT. Deletions cut 2 bases from V and 5 bases from J, with 15 bases between. This CDR3 is built from 15 residues. Here the CDR3 reads CASSESRRGRETQYF. For the CDR3, the DNA is TGTGCCAGCAGTGAATCGCGGAGGGGGCGGGAGACCCAGTACTTC.

The gene calls are TRBV5-4 and TRBJ2-5, with TRBD2 as a possible D gene (5 bases). In germline, CDR1 is SGHNT, CDR2 YYREEE (reference sequence). With 2 bases removed from V and 0 bases from J, the gap between germline ends came to 8 bases. There are 14 residues in the CDR3. The CDR3: CASSFGIDQETQYF. The CDR3 coding sequence is TGTGCCAGCAGCTTCGGGATCGACCAAGAGACCCAGTACTTC.

The genes are TRBV11-1 and TRBJ2-7; the D gene is possibly TRBD1 (7 bases). The CDR3 totals 13 residues. CDR1 and CDR2 from the germline V gene are SGHAT and FQDESV (reference sequence). Trimming took off 4 bases at V and 4 bases at J, with 11 bases between the two ends. CDR3 sequence reads: CASSSQGRYEQYF. The CDR3 DNA sequence: TGTGCCAGCAGCTCACAGGGGAGGTACGAGCAGTACTTC.

The chain uses TRBV11-2 and TRBJ2-7, with 7 nucleotides matching TRBD2. V dropped 5 bases and J dropped 2; count of bases not matched to a gene: 9. Germline V gives CDR1 SGHAT, CDR2 FQNNGV. CDR3 length: 15 residues. CDR3 bases: TGTGCCAGCAGCCAAGATGTCAGCGGGACCTACGAGCAGTACTTC. It encodes CASSQDVSGTYEQYF.